This TCR beta chain was recorded in a study of T cells after yellow fever vaccination. This clonotype was found many times. Germline V gene sequence: CDR1 SGHAT, CDR2 FQNNGV. The V gene end was trimmed by 3 bases and the J gene end by 1 base; junction bases not matched to a gene: 5. The CDR3 loop spans 16 amino acids. TCRdb recomputed calls from the 5' RACE reads with MiXCR, one row per CDR3 protein. There are more than 200,000 distinct CDR3 sequences in the sample; approximately 3.8% occur only once, and 19% lies in the top ten. This chain uses TRBV11-2 with TRBJ2-1; 8 nucleotides match TRBD2. The starting material was PBMCs, obtained 15 days after the yellow fever booster vaccination. This TCR was sampled from a man younger than 35 who received the YFV17D yellow fever vaccine. DNA for the CDR3: TGTGCCAGCAGCTTCCCCCGGGGGGGGTCCTACAATGAGCAGTTCTTC. Translating it yields CASSFPRGGSYNEQFF.